The 28 T cell receptor beta chains reported below all come from one sample, sequenced in a study of regulatory T cells in long-lasting Graves disease. As for time point: newly diagnosed GD, antithyroid drugs for less than 3 months. Following extraction of RNA from PBMCs, that RNA was used to make the TCR library. Relying on iRepertoire HTBI primers and Arm-PCR of CDR3 regions, the team built TCR beta libraries. In TCRdb, the multiplex PCR reads were re-called with MiXCR into one record per CDR3 protein. The repertoire holds around 230,000 distinct CDR3 sequences, around 18% seen once, with approximately 20% in the top ten. The sequences come from peripheral blood mononuclear cells (PBMCs), collected at new diagnosis, from a patient treated with antithyroid drugs. The receptors shown here come from a female donor with Graves disease.

The rearrangement links TRBV18 to TRBJ1-1, with D unresolved. The length of the CDR3 is 15 residues. Germline lookup yields CDR1 KGHSH and CDR2 LQKENI. Trimming left V 4 bases short and J 0 bases short, with 12 bases between. In DNA, the CDR3 is TGTGCCAGCTCACAGGGCCCCCTATTGAACACTGAAGCTTTCTTT. It yields the protein CASSQGPLLNTEAFF.

This clonotype has just a few counts. The chain carries TRBV10-1 and TRBJ2-3; 9 bases fit TRBD1. This CDR3 is 16 amino acids long. V lost 5 bases and J lost 0; bases outside the gene matches: 6. CDR1 and CDR2 (germline): WNHNN, SYGVQD (reference sequence). CDR3 sequence (DNA): TGCGCCAGCAGTTCCGGGACAGGGCCTAGCACAGATACGCAGTATTTT. Protein: CASSSGTGPSTDTQYF.

This clonotype was recorded many times. The chain combines TRBV29-1 with TRBJ2-3; D unresolved. The CDR3 is 12 residues long. Germline CDR1 and CDR2: SQVTM and ANQGSEA. Trimming removed 3 bases at V and 8 bases at J, with 12 bases between. The CDR3, as DNA: TGCAGCGTTGATATTGCTGGGGTTACGCAGTATTTT. It codes for CSVDIAGVTQYF.

On this clonotype itself: A far larger clone is off by one base, so a read error is likely. V is TRBV6-2 or TRBV6-3 and J is TRBJ1-1; D is unclear. Germline values: CDR1 MNHEY, CDR2 SVGEGT. Trimming took 5 bases from V and 4 from J, leaving 11 bases between them. The length of the CDR3 is 13 residues. Here the CDR3 DNA reads TGTGCCAGCAGTGGAGCGCTGGGCACTGAAGCTTTCTTT. Residues: CASSGALGTEAFF.

This clonotype was observed at least ten times. The V gene is TRBV11-2, the J gene TRBJ2-7, with D possibly TRBD2 on 5 matching bases. The CDR3 consists of 15 residues. Germline loops: CDR1 SGHAT, CDR2 FQNNGV. The ends were cut back, 2 bases at V and 4 bases at J, with 15 bases in the middle. The CDR3 region has the DNA TGTGCCAGCAGCTTACCCCCTAGAGGGATATACGAGCAGTACTTC. Its protein product is CASSLPPRGIYEQYF.

This clonotype was picked up many times. The chain uses TRBV28 and TRBJ2-3; D is unresolved. This CDR3 contains 15 residues. Germline CDR1 and CDR2: MDHEN and SYDVKM. The V gene lost 3 bases and the J gene lost 1 base, with 11 bases spanning the gap. The CDR3 bases are TGTGCCAGCAGTTTCCGGCTAGAGGGCACAGATACGCAGTATTTT. Translating gives CASSFRLEGTDTQYF.

This chain joins TRBV4-3 and TRBJ2-5; D perhaps matches TRBD1 (5 bases). CDR1 LGHNA and CDR2 YSLEER come from the germline V gene. The CDR3 spans 15 residues. The V and J ends lost 1 base and 5 bases respectively, with 14 bases between them. The CDR3 is CASSQVLGRAETQYF. DNA of the CDR3: TGCGCCAGCAGCCAAGTTTTAGGCAGGGCCGAGACCCAGTACTTC.

This clonotype was observed many times. The chain combines TRBV12-3 or TRBV12-4 with TRBJ1-1, with TRBD1 matching over 7 bases. The CDR3 loop spans 14 amino acids. Trimming removed 6 bases from V and 6 bases from J; junction bases left unmatched: 10. This CDR3 reads CASSSLQGSAEAFF. DNA of the CDR3: TGTGCCAGCAGCTCATTACAGGGGTCCGCTGAAGCTTTCTTT.

The genes are TRBV7-2 and TRBJ2-4, with 10 bases matching TRBD1. V trimming: 5 bases; J trimming: 7 bases; junction bases outside the gene matches: 8. This CDR3 has 15 amino acids. Germline lookup yields CDR1 SGHTA and CDR2 FQGNSA. CDR3 nucleotides: TGTGCCAGCAGCCAAACTCCGGGACAGGGGAACATTCAGTACTTC. Amino acid sequence: CASSQTPGQGNIQYF. The variable domain in full, with the rest retrieved from reference TRBV7-2 and TRBJ2-4, is GAGVSQSPSNKVTEKGKDVELRCDPISGHTALYWYRQSLGQGLEFLIYFQGNSAPDKSGLPSDRFSAERTGGSVSTLTIQRTQQEDSAVYLCASSQTPGQGNIQYFGAGTRLSVL.

Comments on this clonotype: A clone one base away is much larger, so this may be a read error. V and J are TRBV4-1 and TRBJ2-7; D is undetermined. V was clipped by 0 bases and J by 7 bases, with 16 bases between them. The CDR3 contains 15 residues. Per germline, CDR1 MGHRA and CDR2 YSYEKL. CDR3: CASSQDLGMVYEQYF. CDR3 DNA sequence: TGCGCCAGCAGCCAAGACCTAGGCATGGTCTATGAGCAGTACTTC.

Concerning this clonotype itself: The CDR3 does not close with the conserved phenylalanine or tryptophan, likely indicating a read error. The rearrangement uses TRBV20-1 and TRBJ2-1; no clear D gene. Trimming shortened V by 0 bases and J by 3 bases, and 15 bases separated the two germline ends. The CDR3 totals 16 residues. The germline V gene encodes CDR1 DFQATT and CDR2 SNEGSKA (reference sequence). CDR3 protein: CSARDLRIASYNEQFI. The CDR3 DNA reads as TGCAGTGCTAGAGATCTTAGGATAGCCAGCTACAATGAGCAGTTCATC.

The table lists this clonotype with many counts. An end of the junction differs from the germline gene, which may be a read error. This chain connects TRBV7-7 to TRBJ2-1; no clear D gene. The CDR3 is made up of 15 amino acids. CDR1 is SSHAT, CDR2 FNYEAQ, per germline (reference sequence). The CDR3 coding sequence is TGTGCTAGCAGCACCGGGCCAACAACCTACAATGAGCAGTTCTTC. Translated, it gives CASSTGPTTYNEQFF.

The sample holds many counts of this clonotype. The V gene is TRBV28, the J gene TRBJ2-1; the D gene could be TRBD1 or TRBD2 (5 bases each). V lost 0 bases, J lost 7 bases, and 10 bases lay in between. Germline assignment: CDR1 MDHEN and CDR2 SYDVKM. The CDR3 has 14 amino acids. The DNA of the CDR3 is TGTGCCAGCAGTTTATGGGGGGTCGGTAATGAGCAGTTCTTC. Protein: CASSLWGVGNEQFF.

This clonotype was observed at least ten times. CDR3 sequence reads: CASSLTGDGNQPQHF. DNA of the CDR3: TGCGCCAGCAGCCTGACAGGGGACGGCAATCAGCCCCAGCATTTT. The rearrangement uses TRBV4-1 and TRBJ1-5, with TRBD1 matching 8 bases. The length of the CDR3 is 15 residues. Losses at the gene ends were 4 bases for V and 2 bases for J; bases not matched to a gene: 4. Germline V gives CDR1 MGHRA, CDR2 YSYEKL.

This clonotype showed up many times. The V call is TRBV7-2, the J call TRBJ2-5; no firm D call. V was pared by 1 base and J by 5 bases, with 11 bases between. CDR1 SGHTA and CDR2 FQGNSA come from the germline V gene. The CDR3 is 14 residues long. This CDR3 reads CASSLGGSEETQYF. For the CDR3, the DNA is TGTGCCAGCAGCTTAGGTGGCAGTGAGGAGACCCAGTACTTC.

This clonotype appeared many times. The rearrangement uses TRBV29-1 and TRBJ2-3; the D is unclear. The CDR3 sequence is 13 residues long. The ends were cut back, 2 bases at V and 2 bases at J, with 8 bases in the middle. Germline V lookup: CDR1 SQVTM, CDR2 ANQGSEA. The CDR3 DNA is TGCAGCGTTGAACAGGACCTCACAGATACGCAGTATTTT. This sequence encodes CSVEQDLTDTQYF.

This clonotype appeared many times. The V and J genes are TRBV12-3 or TRBV12-4 and TRBJ2-7; 7 bases are shared with TRBD1. J gave up 2 bases and V 7 bases, and 8 bases lay outside the gene matches. The CDR3 loop spans 14 amino acids. The CDR3 protein is CASKTGTDPYEQYF. CDR3 DNA sequence: TGTGCCAGCAAAACCGGGACAGACCCCTACGAGCAGTACTTC.

V gene TRBV6-6 combines with J gene TRBJ2-1; D gene ambiguous. The CDR3 extends over 13 amino acids. The germline gives CDR1 MNHNY, CDR2 SVGAGI (reference sequence). Trimming removed 4 bases from V and 7 bases from J, with 11 bases in between. CDR3 residues: CASSCSRANEQFF. DNA of the CDR3: TGTGCCAGCAGTTGCTCGAGAGCGAATGAGCAGTTCTTC.

This clonotype was counted many times. This chain joins TRBV12-3 or TRBV12-4 and TRBJ1-2, with TRBD1 matching 8 bases. The junction had 14 bases not matched to a gene; V was cut back by 10 bases and J by 4 bases. The CDR3 totals 15 residues. For the CDR3, the DNA is TGTGCCACCCTCCCACCCACCAGGGGGCTCTATGGCTACACCTTC. This sequence encodes CATLPPTRGLYGYTF.

This clonotype was seen at least ten times. The V and J genes are TRBV6-1 and TRBJ1-1; maybe TRBD1 (6 bases). V lost 7 bases to trimming and J lost 7 bases, with 22 bases between them. The CDR3 is 15 residues long. The germline V gene has CDR1 MNHNS and CDR2 SASEGT. CDR3 nucleotides: TGTGCCAGCAATCGACAGGACCGGCTGGCCTTTGAAGCTTTCTTT. It encodes CASNRQDRLAFEAFF.

The chain has TRBV9 and TRBJ2-7; D is possibly TRBD2 (5 bases). This CDR3 has 14 residues. The ends were cut back, 0 bases at V and 6 bases at J, with 13 bases in the middle. Germline assignment: CDR1 SGDLS and CDR2 YYNGEE. The CDR3 sequence is CASSVDPSSSEQYV. In nucleotides, the CDR3 is TGTGCCAGCAGCGTAGACCCCTCTAGCTCCGAGCAGTACGTC.

This clonotype was counted ten times or more. This rearrangement joins TRBV3-1 to TRBJ2-5; no clear D gene. The length of the CDR3 is 15 residues. Trimming pared 3 bases from V and 4 bases from J, leaving 15 bases between. Germline CDR1 reads LGHDT; CDR2 reads YNNKEL (reference sequence). The DNA for the CDR3 is TGTGCCAGCAGCCACGCCGGGTCCCCAGTAGAGACCCAGTACTTC. Its protein product is CASSHAGSPVETQYF.

This clonotype was recorded many times. The genes are TRBV24-1 and TRBJ2-2, with a tentative D call TRBD2 (5 bases). The CDR3 spans 19 residues. Germline V gene sequence: CDR1 KGHDR, CDR2 SFDVKD. V was shortened by 1 base and J by 3 bases, with 20 bases between the two germline ends. The CDR3 DNA reads TGTGCCACCAGTGATTTAGTAGCGACGGCAGATCCGCACACCGGGGAGCTGTTTTTT. As protein: CATSDLVATADPHTGELFF.

This clonotype was seen only a few times. The chain joins TRBV4-1 to TRBJ2-7; TRBD1 might be the D (6 bases). Germline V CDR1 and CDR2: MGHRA, YSYEKL. CDR3 size: 14 residues. Trimming pared 4 bases from V and 4 bases from J, leaving 14 bases between. For the CDR3, the DNA is TGCGCCAGCAGCCGCTTAACGGACAGTTACGAGCAGTACTTC. This encodes CASSRLTDSYEQYF.

This clonotype was detected ten times or more. V usage is TRBV12-3 or TRBV12-4 and J usage is TRBJ1-1, with 8 bases that match TRBD1. V was pared by 3 bases and J by 4 bases, with 7 bases of the junction left unmatched. The CDR3 length is 15 residues. CDR3 sequence reads: CASSFPQGAVTEAFF. In DNA form, the CDR3 reads TGTGCCAGCAGTTTTCCCCAGGGGGCTGTCACTGAAGCTTTCTTT.

This clonotype appeared many times. This chain connects TRBV30 to TRBJ2-2, with 8 bases aligning to TRBD2. V was clipped by 5 bases and J by 5 bases; unmatched bases: 7. Germline V lookup: CDR1 GTSNPN, CDR2 SVGIG (reference sequence). The length of the CDR3 is 14 residues. The CDR3 DNA reads TGTGCCTGGCGTTGGAGACTAGCGACCGGGGAGCTGTTTTTT. Translation gives CAWRWRLATGELFF.

The table lists this clonotype with many counts. The CDR3 here is CASSLRQLGESGANVLTF. The CDR3 DNA reads TGCGCCAGCAGCTTAAGGCAGCTGGGAGAGTCTGGGGCCAACGTCCTGACTTTC. This chain connects TRBV5-1 to TRBJ2-6; D perhaps matches TRBD2 (5 bases). In germline, CDR1 is SGHRS, CDR2 YFSETQ. This CDR3 has 18 residues. With 2 bases removed from V and 1 base from J, the gap between germline ends came to 16 bases. Together with reference TRBV5-1 and TRBJ2-6, the CDR3 gives the full variable domain: KAGVTQTPRYLIKTRGQQVTLSCSPISGHRSVSWYQQTPGQGLQFLFEYFSETQRNKGNFPGRFSGRQFSNSRSEMNVSTLELGDSALYLCASSLRQLGESGANVLTFGAGSRLTVL.

This clonotype has a count of ten or more. The chain carries TRBV15 and TRBJ2-1; TRBD1 is a possible D gene (6 bases). V lost 0 bases and J lost 0, with 12 bases in between. CDR3 length: 17 amino acids. CDR1 and CDR2 from the germline V gene are LNHNV and YYDKDF (reference sequence). CDR3 coding DNA: TGTGCCACCAGCAGAGACTACGGACAGAGCTCCTACAATGAGCAGTTCTTC. This encodes CATSRDYGQSSYNEQFF.